This is a list of T cell receptor beta chains from one sample in a study of post-analysis software for immune sequencing data. A single record per CDR3 protein comes from TCRdb applying MiXCR to the PCR reads. The sample lists about 560,000 distinct CDR3 sequences, roughly 40% occurring once. The sequenced sample consisted of blood. These receptors came from a girl aged 5-17 years with multiple sclerosis. The CDR3 runs from the conserved cysteine through the conserved F or W. A D gene is named only where the DNA matches it firmly. Clone sizes are given selectively: once, few, many, or a class where the clone is expanded.

D,J,V,size,DNA,CDR3
TRBD2,TRBJ2-1,TRBV5-1,-,TGCGCCAGCAGCCCCCCTAGCGGGGTTTACAATGAGCAGTTCTTC,CASSPPSGVYNEQFF
-,TRBJ1-2,TRBV12-3/TRBV12-4,-,TGTGCCACGGTGGGGGGATCAGGGTATGGCTACACCTTC,CATVGGSGYGYTF
TRBD2,TRBJ2-5,TRBV24-1,-,TGTGCCACCAGTGATTCCTGGGGATGGACTAGCGGAAAAGAGACCCAGTACTTC,CATSDSWGWTSGKETQYF
-,TRBJ2-5,TRBV6-6,few,TGTGCCAGCGCAGGGAGGGGGCGGGAGACCCAGTACTTC,CASAGRGRETQYF
-,TRBJ2-7,TRBV21-1,-,TGTGCCAGCAGCAAAGTGGGGGCCTACGAGCAGTACTTC,CASSKVGAYEQYF
-,TRBJ2-1,TRBV3-1,few,TGTGCCAGCAGCCAAGATTCGACCGTAGATGAGCAGTTCTTC,CASSQDSTVDEQFF
-,TRBJ2-7,TRBV10-3,-,TGTGCCATCAGTGAGGGAGTCTCCTACGAGCAGTACTTC,CAISEGVSYEQYF
-,TRBJ2-7,TRBV5-1,-,TGCGCCAGCAGCTTGGAAGGTAGGCAGGATCAGTACTTC,CASSLEGRQDQYF
-,TRBJ2-7,TRBV4-1,-,TGCGCCAGCAGCCAAGAAGGCAGAACCTACGAGCAGTACTTC,CASSQEGRTYEQYF
-,TRBJ2-7,TRBV12-3/TRBV12-4,-,TGTGCCAGCAGTATCGGGGGACGAGGCGAGCAGTACTTC,CASSIGGRGEQYF
TRBD2,TRBJ2-3,TRBV4-1,once,TGCGCCAGCAGCCAAGGAGAGGGACTAGCTGTAGATACGCAGTATTTT,CASSQGEGLAVDTQYF
TRBD2,TRBJ2-3,TRBV4-1,-,TGCGCCAGCAGCCAAGTCCCGCTTCGGGGCGGGGGGGGTACAGATACGCAGTATTTT,CASSQVPLRGGGGTDTQYF
-,TRBJ2-1,TRBV29-1,few,TGCAGCGTTGAAGCGGCAGGGGAGGAGCAGTTCTTC,CSVEAAGEEQFF
TRBD2,TRBJ2-3,TRBV20-1,-,TGCAGTGCTGAGGCCGGACTAGCGGAGTATTTT,CSAEAGLAEYF
-,TRBJ2-7,TRBV20-1,few,TGCAGTGCTATTTTTTCCTACGAGCAGTACTTC,CSAIFSYEQYF
TRBD1,TRBJ1-1,TRBV7-3,-,TGTGCCAGCAGCTTATCGGTCCGGACAGGCTGGACGAGGGAGCAGAACACTGAAGCTTTCTTT,CASSLSVRTGWTREQNTEAFF
-,TRBJ2-3,TRBV6-4,few,TGTGCCAGCAGTGACTCGACAACCACAGATACGCAGTATTTT,CASSDSTTTDTQYF
-,TRBJ2-5,TRBV4-2,-,TGTGCCAGCAGCCTTCAGGTGAGGGGAAGCGGAGTTCGGGAGACCCAGTACTTC,CASSLQVRGSGVRETQYF
-,TRBJ1-2,TRBV12-3/TRBV12-4,many,TGTGCCAGTAGTCCGGGCAGTTATGGCTACACCTTC,CASSPGSYGYTF
TRBD1,TRBJ2-5,TRBV24-1,-,TGTGCCACCAGTGCTGGACAGGGGGATTTCATGGACCAAGAGACCCAGTACTTC,CATSAGQGDFMDQETQYF